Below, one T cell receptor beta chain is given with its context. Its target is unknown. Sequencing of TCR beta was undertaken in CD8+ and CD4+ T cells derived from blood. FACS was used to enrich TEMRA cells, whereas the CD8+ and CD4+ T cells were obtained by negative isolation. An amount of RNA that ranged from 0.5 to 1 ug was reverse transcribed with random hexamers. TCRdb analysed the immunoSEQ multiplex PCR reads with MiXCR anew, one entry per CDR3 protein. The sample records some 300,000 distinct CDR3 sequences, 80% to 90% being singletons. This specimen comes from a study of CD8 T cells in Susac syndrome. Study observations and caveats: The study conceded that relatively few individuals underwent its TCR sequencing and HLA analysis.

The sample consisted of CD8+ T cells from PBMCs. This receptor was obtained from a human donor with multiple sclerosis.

In DNA form, the CDR3 reads TGTGCCAGCAGTCCACCCGGGACAGGGTTCTACGAGCAGTACTTC. It codes for CASSPPGTGFYEQYF. The genes are TRBV28 and TRBJ2-7; 9 positions match TRBD1. The CDR3 has 15 amino acids. In germline, CDR1 is MDHEN, CDR2 SYDVKM. The junction had 8 bases not matched to a gene; V was cut back by 5 bases and J by 3 bases.